One and the same sample provided the 9 T cell receptor beta chains below, sequenced in a study of glioma-infiltrating T cells after dendritic cell vaccination. Here immunoSEQ multiplex PCR was the method, and the copy in TCRdb shows in-frame clones only, minus some. This sample yields more than 55,000 clones, of which roughly 84% are seen a single time; just under 9% belongs to the top ten. Time point indicated: after dendritic cell vaccination, including at tumor progression/relapse. The sample in question was blood, obtained after dendritic cell vaccination. The receptors originated from a human donor with glioblastoma.

The chain links TRBV11-2 to TRBJ2-2, with 9 positions matching TRBD1. The junction had 4 bases not matched to a gene; V was cut back by 5 bases and J by 3 bases. Germline V gene data show CDR1 as SGHAT and CDR2 as FQNNGV. The CDR3 runs 15 residues. In DNA form, the CDR3 reads TGTGCCAGCAGCGCCACAGGGGGCCACACCGGGGAGCTGTTTTTT. Residues: CASSATGGHTGELFF.

The V and J genes are TRBV11-2 and TRBJ2-4, with D maybe TRBD2 (5 bases). The CDR3 has 13 amino acids. The V end lost 5 bases, the J end lost 0 bases, and 5 bases lay between the germline ends. Germline lookup yields CDR1 SGHAT and CDR2 FQNNGV. The CDR3 nucleotides read TGTGCCAGCAGCGGACTAGCCAAAAACATTCAGTACTTC. Translating it yields CASSGLAKNIQYF.

The rearrangement joins TRBV5-6 to TRBJ1-2, with 8 positions matching TRBD1. Germline lookup yields CDR1 SGHDT and CDR2 YYEEEE. V was clipped by 4 bases and J by 9 bases; unmatched bases: 5. This CDR3 contains 12 residues. CDR3 nucleotides: TGTGCCAGCAGCGCCGGACAGGGTCGCTACACCTTC. Its protein is CASSAGQGRYTF.

This chain connects TRBV5-6 to TRBJ1-1; 7 bases map to TRBD1. V gave up 2 bases and J gave up 1 base; unmatched junction bases: 5. This CDR3 region has 15 residues. Germline V gene sequence: CDR1 SGHDT, CDR2 YYEEEE. CDR3 DNA sequence: TGTGCCAGCAGCTTTTATGCAGGGGGGAACACTGAAGCTTTCTTT. Translating gives CASSFYAGGNTEAFF.

The CDR3 loop is CASSWGTSGGTQYF. The CDR3 DNA is TGTGCCAGCAGTTGGGGGACTAGCGGGGGGACCCAGTACTTC. The chain combines TRBV28 with TRBJ2-5, with TRBD2 identical over 14 bases. V gave up 4 bases and J gave up 7 bases; unmatched junction bases: 2. Per the germline V gene, CDR1 is MDHEN and CDR2 is SYDVKM. This CDR3 has 14 amino acids.

J is TRBJ2-3 and V is TRBV10-2; 7 bases fit TRBD2. CDR1 and CDR2 from the germline V gene are WSHSY and SAAADI. The CDR3 is 15 amino acids. V lost 5 bases and J lost 0; bases outside the gene matches: 5. The CDR3 region has the DNA TGCGCCAGCAGTCTGCTAGCGGAGAGCACAGATACGCAGTATTTT. Translated, it gives CASSLLAESTDTQYF.

Of note for this clone: Mismatch with germline at one junction end may stem from a read error. The J gene is TRBJ2-7, the V gene TRBV5-4; TRBD1 aligns across 7 bases. Looked up from germline, CDR1 is SGHNT and CDR2 is YYREEE (reference sequence). The CDR3 extends over 13 amino acids. As DNA, the CDR3 is TGCGCCAGCAGCCCCTCAGGGGGATACGAGCAGTACTTC. Translated, it gives CASSPSGGYEQYF. The entire variable domain, with the rest obtained from reference TRBV5-4 and TRBJ2-7, is as follows: ETGVTQSPTHLIKTRGQQVTLRCSSQSGHNTVSWYQQALGQGPQFIFQYYREEENGRGNFPPRFSGLQFPNYSSELNVNALELDDSALYLCASSPSGGYEQYFGPGTRLTVT.

The chain links TRBV10-1 to TRBJ2-3; 7 bases map to TRBD1. V lost 5 bases to trimming and J lost 11 bases; unmatched junction nucleotides: 4. There are 11 residues in the CDR3. Germline V gene data show CDR1 as WNHNN and CDR2 as SYGVQD (reference sequence). The DNA of the CDR3 is TGCGCCAGCAGTACAGGGGAAGGGCAGTATTTT. Translation: CASSTGEGQYF.

This clone was seen just once. The CDR3 loop is CASSHPGLAGAGELFF. The CDR3 region has the DNA TGTGCCAGCAGCCACCCGGGACTAGCGGGGGCCGGGGAGCTGTTTTTT. This rearrangement joins TRBV4-2 to TRBJ2-2; 14 bases agree with TRBD2. This CDR3 has 16 amino acids. V shed 3 bases and J 6 bases; nucleotides not matched to a gene: 3. In germline, CDR1 is LGHNA, CDR2 YNFKEQ.